This T cell receptor (beta chain) was obtained from a study of glioma-infiltrating T cells. Germline CDR1 is SGHNT and CDR2 is YENEEA. The V and J ends lost 5 bases and 4 bases, in that order; junction bases with no gene match: 12. This CDR3 contains 16 residues. This clonotype was counted many times. Using RNA template, CDR3s of TCR alpha and beta were amplified with iRepertoire arm-PCR. TCRdb re-derived calls from the multiplex PCR reads in MiXCR, one entry per CDR3 protein. The data show fewer than 200,000 distinct CDR3 sequences, with more than 30% seen just once and around 20% held by the top ten.

Material: glioma tissue, nonneoplastic brain tissue, or PBMCs (not recorded which). This TCR derives from a human donor with low-grade glioma or glioblastoma, undergoing nonglioma brain surgery, or in good health (not recorded which). This sequence joins TRBV11-3 and TRBJ2-5; 8 nucleotides line up with TRBD2. CDR3 DNA sequence: TGTGCCAGCAGCGCAAGAGGAGCGGGAGCGAGAGAGACCCAGTACTTC. Its protein is CASSARGAGARETQYF.